The sequence of this T cell receptor beta chain was determined in a study of blood T cell repertoires in COVID-19. On the study more broadly: Specimens from acute and convalescent COVID-19 originated in the United States, Italy and Spain.

Libraries were prepared by immunoSEQ multiplex PCR; TCRdb keeps only in-frame clonotypes and omits some of them. The profile shows 150,000 to 200,000 clones, approximately 90% of them singletons. Trimming took 5 bases from V and 1 from J; bases not matched to a gene: 5. Germline CDR1 is MNHEY and CDR2 is SMNVEV (reference sequence). The CDR3 is made up of 15 amino acids. For recovered donors of Cohort 3, there were two negative PCRs, clearance, or symptom resolution. The chain couples TRBV27 to TRBJ1-1; 9 nucleotides match TRBD1. This receptor was obtained from a woman aged 18-29 years who had recovered from COVID-19. Specimen: PBMCs or T cells enriched from blood (not recorded which). This CDR3 reads CASSRGQGKNTEAFF. The CDR3, as DNA: TGTGCCAGCAGTCGTGGACAGGGGAAGAACACTGAAGCTTTCTTT.